This T cell receptor (beta chain) originates from a study of cytomegalovirus exposure and HLA in healthy donors. Overall study results and limits: Owing to their indistinguishability, certain V segments, notably TRBV6-2 and TRBV6-3, were excluded. Previous analysis showed most TCR beta V segments were productive about 87% or about 30% of the time.

Donors showed nominal health when sampled, although they likely had unrecorded immune exposures. Researchers ran the PCR with 60 Vbeta and 13 Jbeta primers. Profiling relied on immunoSEQ multiplex PCR, and the TCRdb table lists in-frame clones only, not all of them. The sample has roughly 110,000 clones; around 77% are singletons. Germline-derived CDR1 and CDR2 are SNHLY and FYNNEI. The CDR3 contains 16 residues. V shed 4 bases and J shed 0 bases, with 13 bases lying between them. Comment on this clone: What it binds is unknown.

The sample taken for sequencing was PBMCs. The clonotype comes from a woman between 25 and 40 years old in good health and CMV-seropositive. The V gene is TRBV2, the J gene TRBJ2-1; D call uncertain. CDR3 nucleotide sequence: TGTGCCAGCAGTGTTGATGACGCTAGCTCCTACAATGAGCAGTTCTTC. Translation gives CASSVDDASSYNEQFF.